This TCR beta chain was recovered during a study of CD8 T cells in ankylosing spondylitis. Overall study results and limits: Previous work reported some of these motif variants in the synovial fluid and blood of reactive arthritis.

TCRdb processed the 5' RACE reads anew with MiXCR; each CDR3 protein has one entry. Of around 330,000 distinct CDR3 sequences in the sample, approximately 10% were seen once. This clonotype was detected many times. Its specificity is not known. CDR1 and CDR2 from the germline V gene are SGHRS and YFSETQ. Trimming shortened V by 0 bases and J by 9 bases, and 16 bases separated the two germline ends. This CDR3 is built from 14 residues. The rearrangement joins TRBV5-1 to TRBJ2-7; D call uncertain. Sequenced: blood, either unsorted or a sorted T cell fraction (not recorded which). The sequence derives from a female donor with ankylosing spondylitis or in good health (not recorded which). CDR3: CASSLVASEIVQYF. The CDR3 DNA reads as TGCGCCAGCAGCTTGGTCGCCTCAGAGATCGTGCAGTACTTC.